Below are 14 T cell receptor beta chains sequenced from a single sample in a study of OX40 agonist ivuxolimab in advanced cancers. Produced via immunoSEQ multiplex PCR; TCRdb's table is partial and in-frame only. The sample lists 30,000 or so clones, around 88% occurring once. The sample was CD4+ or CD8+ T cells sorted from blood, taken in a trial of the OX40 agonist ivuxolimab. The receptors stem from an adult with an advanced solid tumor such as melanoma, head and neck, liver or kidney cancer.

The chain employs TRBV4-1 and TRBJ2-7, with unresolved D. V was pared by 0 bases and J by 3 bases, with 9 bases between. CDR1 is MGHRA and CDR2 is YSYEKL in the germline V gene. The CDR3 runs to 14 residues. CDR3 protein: CASSQDRLIYEQYF. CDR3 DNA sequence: TGCGCCAGCAGCCAAGATCGTCTGATCTACGAGCAGTACTTC.

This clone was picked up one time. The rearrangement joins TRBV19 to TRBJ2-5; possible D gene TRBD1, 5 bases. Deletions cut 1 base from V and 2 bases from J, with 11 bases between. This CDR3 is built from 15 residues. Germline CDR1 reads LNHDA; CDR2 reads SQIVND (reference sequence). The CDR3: CASSIATATQETQYF. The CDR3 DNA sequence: TGTGCCAGTAGTATAGCGACAGCTACACAAGAGACCCAGTACTTC.

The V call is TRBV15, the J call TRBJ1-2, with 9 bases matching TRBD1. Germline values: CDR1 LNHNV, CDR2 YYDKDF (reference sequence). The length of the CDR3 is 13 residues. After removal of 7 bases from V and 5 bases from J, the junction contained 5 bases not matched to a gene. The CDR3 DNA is TGTGCCACCACCGCGGACAGGGGATATGGCTACACCTTC. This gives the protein CATTADRGYGYTF.

In DNA form, the CDR3 reads TGTGCCAGCAGTGAAGGGGTGTCCTACGAGCAGTACTTC. Protein product: CASSEGVSYEQYF. The rearrangement links TRBV2 to TRBJ2-7; no firm D call. The CDR3 contains 13 residues. Germline values: CDR1 SNHLY, CDR2 FYNNEI. V was cut by 1 base and J by 1 base, with 5 bases left in between.

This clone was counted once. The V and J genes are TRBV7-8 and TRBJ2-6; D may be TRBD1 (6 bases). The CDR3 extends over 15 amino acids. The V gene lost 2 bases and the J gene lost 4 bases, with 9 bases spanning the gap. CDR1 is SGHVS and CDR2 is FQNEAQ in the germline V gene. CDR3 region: CASSLSGAGANVLTF. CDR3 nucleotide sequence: TGTGCCAGCAGCTTATCAGGGGCCGGGGCCAACGTCCTGACTTTC. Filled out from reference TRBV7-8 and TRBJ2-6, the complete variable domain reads GAGVSQSPRYKVAKRGQDVALRCDPISGHVSLFWYQQALGQGPEFLTYFQNEAQLDKSGLPSDRFFAERPEGSVSTLKIQRTQQEDSAVYLCASSLSGAGANVLTFGAGSRLTVL.

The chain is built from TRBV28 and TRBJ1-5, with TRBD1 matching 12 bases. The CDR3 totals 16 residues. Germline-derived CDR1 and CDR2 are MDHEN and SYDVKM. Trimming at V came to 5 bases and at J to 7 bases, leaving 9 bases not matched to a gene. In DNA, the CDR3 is TGTGCCAGCAGTCTCCGTGGGACAGGGGGCTACCAGCCCCAGCATTTT. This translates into CASSLRGTGGYQPQHF.

The CDR3 DNA sequence: TGTGCCAGCAGCACTTCTTTGACTAGCGGGGGAACACCAACCGGGGAGCTGTTTTTT. Its protein is CASSTSLTSGGTPTGELFF. The chain combines TRBV9 with TRBJ2-2; TRBD2 aligns across 12 bases. CDR3 length: 19 amino acids. Germline V gene data show CDR1 as SGDLS and CDR2 as YYNGEE. The J segment lost 5 bases and the V segment lost 4 bases, leaving 15 bases of the junction unmatched.

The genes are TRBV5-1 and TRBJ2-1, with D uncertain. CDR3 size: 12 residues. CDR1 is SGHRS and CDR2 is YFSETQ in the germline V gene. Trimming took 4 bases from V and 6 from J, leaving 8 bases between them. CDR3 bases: TGCGCCAGCAGCACCTGGACCAATGAGCAGTTCTTC. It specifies CASSTWTNEQFF.

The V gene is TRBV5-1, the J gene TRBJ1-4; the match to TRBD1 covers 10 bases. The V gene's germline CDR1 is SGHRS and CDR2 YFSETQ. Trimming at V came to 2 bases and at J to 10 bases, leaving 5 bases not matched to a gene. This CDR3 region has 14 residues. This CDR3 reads CASSFGQGDGKLFF. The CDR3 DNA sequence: TGCGCCAGCAGCTTCGGACAGGGGGACGGAAAACTGTTTTTT.

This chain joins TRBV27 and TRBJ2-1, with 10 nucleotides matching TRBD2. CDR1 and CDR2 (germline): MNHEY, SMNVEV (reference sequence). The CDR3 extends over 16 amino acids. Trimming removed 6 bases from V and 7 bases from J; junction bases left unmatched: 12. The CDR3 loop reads CASSETSGILWNEQFF. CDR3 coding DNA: TGTGCCAGCAGCGAAACTAGCGGGATCCTATGGAATGAGCAGTTCTTC.

As DNA, the CDR3 is TGTGCCAGCAGTCCGGACGGGGCTCGGTACGAGCAGTACTTC. It specifies CASSPDGARYEQYF. The gene calls are TRBV27 and TRBJ2-7; tentatively, D is TRBD1 or TRBD2 (5 bases each). Germline lookup yields CDR1 MNHEY and CDR2 SMNVEV (reference sequence). The V end lost 5 bases, the J end lost 4 bases, and 15 bases lay between the germline ends. The CDR3 is made up of 14 amino acids.

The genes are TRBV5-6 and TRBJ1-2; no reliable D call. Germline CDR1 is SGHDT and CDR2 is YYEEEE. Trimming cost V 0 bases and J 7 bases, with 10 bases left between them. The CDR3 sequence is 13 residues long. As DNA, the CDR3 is TGTGCCAGCAGCTTGGGCCCCGCGGGTGGCTACACCTTC. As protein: CASSLGPAGGYTF. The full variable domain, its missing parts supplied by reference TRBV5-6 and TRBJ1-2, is DAGVTQSPTHLIKTRGQQVTLRCSPKSGHDTVSWYQQALGQGPQFIFQYYEEEERQRGNFPDRFSGHQFPNYSSELNVNALLLGDSALYLCASSLGPAGGYTFGSGTRLTVV.

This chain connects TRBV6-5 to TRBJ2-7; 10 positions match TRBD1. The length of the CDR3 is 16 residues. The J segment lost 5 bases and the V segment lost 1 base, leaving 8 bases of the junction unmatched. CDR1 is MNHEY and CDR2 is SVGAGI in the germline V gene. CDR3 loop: CASSYYDRGPTNEQYF. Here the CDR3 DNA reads TGTGCCAGCAGTTACTACGACAGGGGGCCTACGAACGAGCAGTACTTC.

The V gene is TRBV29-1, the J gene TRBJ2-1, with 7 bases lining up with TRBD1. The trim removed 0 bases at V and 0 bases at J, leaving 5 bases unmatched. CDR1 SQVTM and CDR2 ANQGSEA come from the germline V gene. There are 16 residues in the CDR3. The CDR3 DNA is TGCAGCGTTGAAGATTCGGACAGGAGCTCCTACAATGAGCAGTTCTTC. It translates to CSVEDSDRSSYNEQFF.